What follows are 6 T cell receptor beta chains derived from one specimen sequenced in a study of cytomegalovirus exposure and HLA in healthy donors. Method: immunoSEQ multiplex PCR; TCRdb's copy keeps in-frame clones and lacks some. Of roughly 67,000 clones listed, roughly nine tenths were seen once; the top ten hold 3% to 3.5%. The sequencing input was PBMCs. These receptors were collected from a man aged 18 to 35 in good health and CMV-seronegative.

The rearrangement links TRBV5-1 to TRBJ2-3; 13 bases are shared with TRBD2. CDR1 is SGHRS, CDR2 YFSETQ, per germline. The length of the CDR3 is 15 residues. V gave up 4 bases and J gave up 3 bases; unmatched junction bases: 2. CDR3 amino acids: CASSGTSGKTDTQYF. In DNA, the CDR3 is TGCGCCAGCAGCGGGACTAGCGGGAAAACAGATACGCAGTATTTT.

The chain is built from TRBV27 and TRBJ2-1; 13 nucleotides line up with TRBD2. The V gene end was trimmed by 1 base and the J gene end by 7 bases; junction bases not matched to a gene: 10. This CDR3 contains 18 residues. CDR1 MNHEY and CDR2 SMNVEV come from the germline V gene (reference sequence). The CDR3 coding sequence is TGTGCCAGCAGTTTATATGGGACTAGCGGGGAGTTGGGAAATGAGCAGTTCTTC. Its translation is CASSLYGTSGELGNEQFF.

This clone was recorded a few times. The chain has TRBV18 and TRBJ1-2; D is perhaps TRBD1 (6 bases). The V end lost 4 bases, the J end lost 3 bases, and 15 bases lay between the germline ends. Germline loops: CDR1 KGHSH, CDR2 LQKENI. CDR3 length: 15 residues. The CDR3 nucleotides read TGTGCCAGCTCACTTCTCGGGACATTGGACTATGGCTACACCTTC. This gives the protein CASSLLGTLDYGYTF. Full variable domain (missing parts from reference TRBV18 and TRBJ1-2): NAGVMQNPRHLVRRRGQEARLRCSPMKGHSHVYWYRQLPEEGLKFMVYLQKENIIDESGMPKERFSAEFPKEGPSILRIQQVVRGDSAAYFCASSLLGTLDYGYTFGSGTRLTVV.

The chain uses TRBV7-3 and TRBJ2-3; 8 positions match TRBD1. The CDR3 has 13 amino acids. CDR1 and CDR2 from the germline V gene are SGHTA and FQGTGA. With 5 bases clipped from V and 6 bases from J, the junction kept 4 bases outside the gene matches. CDR3 DNA: TGTGCCAGCAGCGCCCACAGGGGGGATACGCAGTATTTT. It codes for CASSAHRGDTQYF.

The genes are TRBV6-1 and TRBJ2-3; D gene uncertain. The CDR3 is 14 residues long. V lost 1 base and J lost 2, with 7 bases in between. The V gene's germline CDR1 is MNHNS and CDR2 SASEGT. The CDR3 reads CASSEGQITDTQYF. CDR3 nucleotide sequence: TGTGCCAGCAGTGAAGGGCAGATCACAGATACGCAGTATTTT.

This rearrangement joins TRBV28 to TRBJ1-2; 10 nucleotides line up with TRBD1. Germline V CDR1 and CDR2: MDHEN, SYDVKM. The CDR3 is 16 amino acids. The V gene end was trimmed by 8 bases and the J gene end by 2 bases; junction bases not matched to a gene: 11. CDR3: CASGYGTGDSNYGYTF. The CDR3 coding sequence is TGTGCCAGCGGGTACGGGACAGGGGACTCCAACTATGGCTACACCTTC.